This TCR beta chain was profiled in a study of neurological immune-mediated disorders. This clonotype was observed many times. One entry per CDR3 protein results from TCRdb running MiXCR on the 5' RACE reads. The table records roughly 55,000 distinct CDR3 sequences, around a sixth of them present only once. Per germline, CDR1 DFQATT and CDR2 SNEGSKA (reference sequence). The CDR3 covers 14 residues. Deletions cut 0 bases from V and 2 bases from J, with 11 bases between. This chain uses TRBV20-1 with TRBJ2-7; possible D gene TRBD2, 7 bases. The clonotype originates from a man between 60 and 75 years old in good health. Sequenced sample: PBMCs. The CDR3 region is CSARDREGAYEQYF. In nucleotides, the CDR3 is TGCAGTGCTAGAGATAGGGAGGGGGCCTACGAGCAGTACTTC.